This T cell receptor beta chain was profiled in a study of OX40 agonist ivuxolimab in advanced cancers. Notes on the research overall: The costimulatory receptor OX40 (CD134) was targeted by ivuxolimab, a fully human IgG2 agonistic monoclonal antibody. Intravenous ivuxolimab was administered to patients every 2 weeks at six dose levels: 0.01, 0.1, 0.3, 1.5, 3 and 10 mg/kg. Among the 52 dose-escalation patients, some 20 had hepatocellular carcinoma, roughly 15 melanoma, 9 renal cell carcinoma and 9 head and neck cancer. Partial responses occurred in three dose-escalation patients: two with cutaneous melanoma and one with hepatocellular carcinoma. The paper describes the monotherapy dose-escalation part (N of about 52 patients) of the phase I trial of ivuxolimab. The purpose of peripheral TCRbeta sequencing was to test whether ivuxolimab changed TCR sequence diversity and led to clonal T-cell expansion. A male proportion of almost 85% and a mean age of approximately 55 years, ranging from roughly 23 to 80, were recorded for the dose-escalation cohort. Patients were allowed to have had prior anti-PD-1, anti-PD-L1 or anti-CTLA-4 therapy, and 30% to 40% of the dose-escalation patients had been treated with checkpoint inhibitors. The study at large found these results: Clonal expansion of both CD4+ and CD8+ blood T cells was observed from baseline to week 6 at doses 0.1 to 3.0 mg/kg. In partial responders in the 0.1-3.0 mg/kg groups, normalized peripheral clonal expansion was found to be among the lowest, especially among CD8+ T cells. The antigen specificity of the clonally expanded peripheral T cells was not determined. Low levels of normalized T-cell clonal expansion were also shown by some nonresponding patients. After ivuxolimab, CD8+ T cells had more expanded clones than CD4+ T cells on average.

For sequencing of the TCRbeta CDR3 region, genomic DNA was extracted from the sorted cells. TCRbeta CDR3 regions were sequenced using the immunoSEQ Assay. Sourced from immuneACCESS, this table was stored by TCRdb with only in-frame sequences that have V and J called. A share of the clones is absent; for the studies checked, an unresolved V gene accounts for under half, and the remainder has no known explanation. Counted in this sample were roughly 120,000 clones; 92% of them appeared once. Around 0.81% of the sample belongs to the ten largest clones. This clone was detected only once. Which antigen it targets is not known. No much larger clone is present one base from it, and per-base qualities are unavailable. Patients with autoimmune disease history or receiving systemic immunosuppression were excluded from the trial. Peripheral blood for TCR sequencing was collected from all dose cohorts at baseline, on cycle 4 day 1, and on cycle 7 day 1. The samples were drawn from a first-in-human, open-label, multicenter phase I dose-escalation trial of ivuxolimab. Adults with locally advanced or metastatic melanoma, renal cell, hepatocellular, or head and neck squamous cell carcinoma were enrolled in the trial. Before TCR sequencing, CD4+ T cells and CD8+ T cells from peripheral blood were sorted into separate populations.

The sequencing here drew on CD4+ or CD8+ T cells sorted from blood, taken in a trial of the OX40 agonist ivuxolimab. The origin of this receptor is an adult with an advanced solid tumor such as melanoma, head and neck, liver or kidney cancer.

The DNA sequence is as follows: TGTGCCAGCAGCCTACAGCCGGGGGGGCTAGACGAGCAGTACTTC. This sequence encodes CASSLQPGGLDEQYF. Recombination joined TRBV11-2 with TRBJ2-7; a stretch of 8 junction bases matches TRBD2. Trimming takes 5 bases off V and 5 bases off J; junction bases not matched to a gene: 11. Sequences SGHAT (CDR1) and FQNNGV (CDR2) are obtained from the germline V gene. The CDR3, from cysteine to phenylalanine, totals 15 residues. Only the CDR3 part of the read is kept: 45 bases, read in frame from the first base. Joined to the reference TRBV11-2 and TRBJ2-7 proteins, this CDR3 gives the full variable domain: EAGVAQSPRYKIIEKRQSVAFWCNPISGHATLYWYQQILGQGPKLLIQFQNNGVVDDSQLPKDRFSAERLKGVDSTLKIQPAKLEDSAVYLCASSLQPGGLDEQYFGPGTRLTVT.